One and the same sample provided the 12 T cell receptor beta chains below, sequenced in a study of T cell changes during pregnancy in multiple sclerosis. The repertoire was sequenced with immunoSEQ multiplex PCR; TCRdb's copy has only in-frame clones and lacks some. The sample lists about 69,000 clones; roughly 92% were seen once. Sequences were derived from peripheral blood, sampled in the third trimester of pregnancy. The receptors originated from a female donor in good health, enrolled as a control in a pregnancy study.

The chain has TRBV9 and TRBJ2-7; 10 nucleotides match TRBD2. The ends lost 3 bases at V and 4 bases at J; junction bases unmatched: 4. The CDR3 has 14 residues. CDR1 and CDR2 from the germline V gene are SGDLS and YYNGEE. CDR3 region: CASSAGLALYEQYF. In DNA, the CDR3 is TGTGCCAGCAGCGCGGGACTAGCGCTATACGAGCAGTACTTC.

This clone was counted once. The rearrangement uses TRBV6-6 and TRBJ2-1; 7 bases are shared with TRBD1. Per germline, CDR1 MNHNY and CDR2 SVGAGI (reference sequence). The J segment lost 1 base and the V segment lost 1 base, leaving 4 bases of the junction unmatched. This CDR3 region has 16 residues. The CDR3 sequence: CASSYLAGGSYNEQFF. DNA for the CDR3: TGTGCCAGCAGTTACTTAGCAGGGGGATCCTACAATGAGCAGTTCTTC.

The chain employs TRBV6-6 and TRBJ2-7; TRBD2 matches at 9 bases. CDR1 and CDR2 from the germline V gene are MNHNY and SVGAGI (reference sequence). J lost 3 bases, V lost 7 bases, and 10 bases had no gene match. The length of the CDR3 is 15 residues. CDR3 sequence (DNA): TGTGCCAGCAACGTCGCTAGCGGGGCTCTCTACGAGCAGTACTTC. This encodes CASNVASGALYEQYF.

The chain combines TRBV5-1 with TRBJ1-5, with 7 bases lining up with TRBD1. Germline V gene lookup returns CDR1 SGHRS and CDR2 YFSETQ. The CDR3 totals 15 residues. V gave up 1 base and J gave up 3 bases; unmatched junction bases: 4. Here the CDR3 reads CASSLKGGDNQPQHF. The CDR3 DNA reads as TGCGCCAGCAGCTTGAAAGGGGGCGACAATCAGCCCCAGCATTTT.

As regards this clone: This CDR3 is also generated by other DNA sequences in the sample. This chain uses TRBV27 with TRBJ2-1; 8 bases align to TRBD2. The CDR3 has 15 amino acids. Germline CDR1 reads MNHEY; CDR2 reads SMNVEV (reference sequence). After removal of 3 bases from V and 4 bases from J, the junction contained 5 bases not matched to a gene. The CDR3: CASSFLAGSYNEQFF. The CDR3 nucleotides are TGTGCCAGCAGTTTTTTAGCGGGAAGTTACAATGAGCAGTTCTTC.

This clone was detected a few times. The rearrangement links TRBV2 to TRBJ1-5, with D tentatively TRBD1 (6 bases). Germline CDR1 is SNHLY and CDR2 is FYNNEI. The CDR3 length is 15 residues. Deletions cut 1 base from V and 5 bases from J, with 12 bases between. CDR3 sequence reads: CASSEDRAGDQPQHF. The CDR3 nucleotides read TGTGCCAGCAGTGAAGACAGGGCGGGGGATCAGCCCCAGCATTTT.

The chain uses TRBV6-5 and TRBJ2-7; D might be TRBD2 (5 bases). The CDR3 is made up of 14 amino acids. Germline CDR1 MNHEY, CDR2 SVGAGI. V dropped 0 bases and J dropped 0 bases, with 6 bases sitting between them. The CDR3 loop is CASSYSTNSYEQYF. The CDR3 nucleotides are TGTGCCAGCAGTTACTCGACTAACTCCTACGAGCAGTACTTC.

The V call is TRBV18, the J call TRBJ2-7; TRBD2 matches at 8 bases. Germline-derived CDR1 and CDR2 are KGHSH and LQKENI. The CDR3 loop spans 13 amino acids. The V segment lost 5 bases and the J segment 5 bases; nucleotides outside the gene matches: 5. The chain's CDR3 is CASSSGGRDEQYF. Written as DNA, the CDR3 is TGTGCCAGCTCAAGCGGGGGTCGGGACGAGCAGTACTTC.

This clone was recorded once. CDR3 loop: CASSLLGRGTEAFF. The CDR3 DNA reads as TGTGCCAGCAGTTTATTGGGCAGGGGAACTGAAGCTTTCTTT. The chain joins TRBV28 to TRBJ1-1; maybe TRBD1 (6 bases). In germline, CDR1 is MDHEN, CDR2 SYDVKM. The CDR3 consists of 14 residues. With 1 base removed from V and 5 bases from J, the gap between germline ends came to 11 bases.

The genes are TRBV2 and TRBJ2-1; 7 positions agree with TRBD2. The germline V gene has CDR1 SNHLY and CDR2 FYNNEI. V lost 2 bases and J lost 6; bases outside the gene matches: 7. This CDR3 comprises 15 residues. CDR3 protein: CASSETWLAANEQFF. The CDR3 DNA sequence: TGTGCCAGCAGTGAAACTTGGCTAGCGGCCAATGAGCAGTTCTTC.

The CDR3 reads CASSLAFQGGGKSTDTQYF. The CDR3 region has the DNA TGTGCCAGCAGCTTGGCTTTTCAAGGGGGGGGAAAAAGCACAGATACGCAGTATTTT. The chain is built from TRBV5-4 and TRBJ2-3, with a weak D call TRBD2 (7 bases). V lost 0 bases and J lost 0, with 20 bases in between. This CDR3 region has 19 residues. The germline CDR1 and CDR2 sequences are SGHNT and YYREEE (reference sequence).

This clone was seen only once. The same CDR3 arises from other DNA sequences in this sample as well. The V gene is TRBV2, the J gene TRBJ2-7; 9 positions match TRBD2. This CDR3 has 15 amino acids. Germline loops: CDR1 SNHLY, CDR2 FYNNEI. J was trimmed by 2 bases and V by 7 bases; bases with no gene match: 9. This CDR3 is CASTPTSGVPYEQYF. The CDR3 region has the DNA TGTGCCAGCACTCCGACTAGCGGAGTCCCCTACGAGCAGTACTTC.